The present T cell receptor beta chain was sequenced within a study of T-cell reconstitution after alpha-beta-depleted transplantation in children. In germline, CDR1 is SEHNR, CDR2 FQNEAQ (reference sequence). Trimming took off 11 bases at V and 3 bases at J, with 12 bases between the two ends. This CDR3 region has 12 residues. Unique molecular identifiers were incorporated into the prepared TCRbeta library. MiXCR, run by TCRdb on the PCR reads, gives a single entry per CDR3 protein. The top ten clones hold 2.4% of a sample with hundreds of thousands of distinct CDR3 sequences, 30% to 35% of them seen once. This clonotype was seen a few times.

Sequencing was performed on PBMCs from the stem cell graft donor, taken from the stem cell graft. The receptor comes from a human donor who donated a stem cell graft to a child with aplastic anemia. The chain combines TRBV7-9 with TRBJ2-3; possible D gene TRBD2, 5 bases. The DNA for the CDR3 is TGTGCCTCAGCGGACCCAACAGATACGCAGTATTTT. This gives the protein CASADPTDTQYF. Based on the CDR3 plus reference TRBV7-9 and TRBJ2-3, the full variable domain is DTGVSQNPRHKITKRGQNVTFRCDPISEHNRLYWYRQTLGQGPEFLTYFQNEAQLEKSRLLSDRFSAERPKGSFSTLEIQRTEQGDSAMYLCASADPTDTQYFGPGTRLTVL.